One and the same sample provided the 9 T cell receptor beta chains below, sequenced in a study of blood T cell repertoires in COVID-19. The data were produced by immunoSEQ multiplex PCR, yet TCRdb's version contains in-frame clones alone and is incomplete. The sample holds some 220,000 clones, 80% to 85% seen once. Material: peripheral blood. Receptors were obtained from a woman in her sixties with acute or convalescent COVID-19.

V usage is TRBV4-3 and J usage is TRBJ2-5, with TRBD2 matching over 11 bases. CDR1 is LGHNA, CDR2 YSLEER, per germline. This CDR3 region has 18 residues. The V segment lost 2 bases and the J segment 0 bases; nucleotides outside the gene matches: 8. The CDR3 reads CASSQRRPSGGHQETQYF. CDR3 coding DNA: TGCGCCAGCAGCCAAAGGAGACCTAGCGGGGGGCACCAAGAGACCCAGTACTTC.

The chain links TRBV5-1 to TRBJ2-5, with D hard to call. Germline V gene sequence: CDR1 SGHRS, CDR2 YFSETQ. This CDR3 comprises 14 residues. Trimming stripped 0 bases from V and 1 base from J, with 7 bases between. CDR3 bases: TGCGCCAGCAGCTTGGGTGGTAGCCAAGAGACCCAGTACTTC. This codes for CASSLGGSQETQYF.

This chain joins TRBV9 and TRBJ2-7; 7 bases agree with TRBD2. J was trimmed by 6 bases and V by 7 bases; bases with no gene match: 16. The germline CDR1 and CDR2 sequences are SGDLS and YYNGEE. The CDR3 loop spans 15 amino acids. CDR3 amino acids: CASDLPRGVEVEQYF. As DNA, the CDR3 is TGTGCCAGCGACTTACCCCGGGGGGTCGAGGTCGAGCAGTACTTC.

CDR3 DNA sequence: TGTGCCAGCAGTGACCGGGGATTTTGGGCGGACACTGAAGCTTTCTTT. It codes for CASSDRGFWADTEAFF. The chain carries TRBV6-1 and TRBJ1-1; D unclear. The CDR3 has 16 amino acids. Germline values: CDR1 MNHNS, CDR2 SASEGT. The V and J ends lost 3 bases and 3 bases respectively, with 17 bases between them.

For the CDR3, the DNA is TGTGCCAGCAGTCTCCAAGGACAGGTCCTTTCGTCTGTAAATACGCAGTATTTT. Amino acid sequence: CASSLQGQVLSSVNTQYF. This rearrangement joins TRBV7-3 to TRBJ2-3; the match to TRBD1 covers 7 bases. The J segment lost 7 bases and the V segment lost 6 bases, leaving 22 bases of the junction unmatched. The CDR3 spans 18 residues. CDR1 is SGHTA and CDR2 is FQGTGA in the germline V gene.

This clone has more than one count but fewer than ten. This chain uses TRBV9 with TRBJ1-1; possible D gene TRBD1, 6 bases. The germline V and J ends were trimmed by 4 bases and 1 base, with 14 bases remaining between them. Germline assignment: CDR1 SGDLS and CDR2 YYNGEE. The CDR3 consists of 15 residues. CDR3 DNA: TGTGCCAGCAGCTCGGCCGGGACACCGAACACTGAAGCTTTCTTT. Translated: CASSSAGTPNTEAFF. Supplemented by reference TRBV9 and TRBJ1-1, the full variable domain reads DSGVTQTPKHLITATGQRVTLRCSPRSGDLSVYWYQQSLDQGLQFLIQYYNGEERAKGNILERFSAQQFPDLHSELNLSSLELGDSALYFCASSSAGTPNTEAFFGQGTRLTVV.

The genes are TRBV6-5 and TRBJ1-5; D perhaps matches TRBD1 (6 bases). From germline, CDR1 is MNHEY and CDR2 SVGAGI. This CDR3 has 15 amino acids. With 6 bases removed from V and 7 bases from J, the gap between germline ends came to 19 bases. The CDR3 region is CASSNRDRLNQPQHF. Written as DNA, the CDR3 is TGTGCCAGCAGCAACCGCGACAGGCTTAACCAGCCCCAGCATTTT.

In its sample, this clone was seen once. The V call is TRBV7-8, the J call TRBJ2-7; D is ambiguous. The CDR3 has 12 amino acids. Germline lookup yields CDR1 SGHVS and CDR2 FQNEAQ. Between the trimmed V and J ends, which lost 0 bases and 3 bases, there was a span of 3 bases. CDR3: CASSLANYEQYF. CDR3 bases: TGTGCCAGCAGCTTAGCCAACTACGAGCAGTACTTC.

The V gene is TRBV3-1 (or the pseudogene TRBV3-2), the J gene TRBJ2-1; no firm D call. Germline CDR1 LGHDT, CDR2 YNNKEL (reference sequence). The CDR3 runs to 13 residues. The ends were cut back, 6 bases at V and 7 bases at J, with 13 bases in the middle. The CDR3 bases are TGTGCCAGCAGTCCGTCGGTATGGAATGAGCAGTTCTTC. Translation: CASSPSVWNEQFF.